This T cell receptor (beta chain) was sequenced for a study of identical twins. TCRdb called the 5' RACE reads again in MiXCR, with one record for every CDR3 protein. The profile shows hundreds of thousands of distinct CDR3 sequences, 8.6% of them singletons. This CDR3 contains 19 residues. Germline CDR1 reads SGHAT; CDR2 reads FQNNGV. Germline trimming cut 1 base from V and 0 bases from J; bases unmatched to any gene: 11. This sample was also put to use in a study of yellow fever vaccine responses in identical twins.

This sequence originates from a woman in her late teens or twenties in good health. The chain recombines TRBV11-2 with TRBJ2-7; the match to TRBD1 covers 11 bases. The sample was PBMCs. The CDR3 protein is CASSLGRTGGAGASYEQYF. CDR3 nucleotides: TGTGCCAGCAGCTTAGGAAGGACAGGGGGCGCGGGAGCCTCCTACGAGCAGTACTTC.